This T cell receptor beta chain was sequenced during a study of T cells after yellow fever vaccination. The overall study: Preparation of the low-cell-number fractions used SMART-Seq v4 Ultra Low Input. Study results and caveats: Booster samples showed a return of most primary-vaccination clones (about 96% CD4, approximately 85% CD8).

Template switching by 5'RACE produced TCR cDNA, adding a universal primer site and UMIs. TCRdb used MiXCR to reprocess the 5' RACE reads, holding one entry per CDR3 protein. The sample has some 320,000 distinct CDR3 sequences, approximately 4% seen once; the top ten hold roughly 24%. With respect to this clonotype: The antigen remains undetermined.

In germline, CDR1 is SGHTA, CDR2 FQGNSA. Between the trimmed V and J ends, which lost 0 bases and 7 bases, there was a span of 10 bases. The CDR3 is 14 amino acids. The chain joins TRBV7-2 to TRBJ2-1; D gene unclear. Sequenced material: PBMCs, taken 5 days after the yellow fever booster vaccination. This clonotype was obtained from a man younger than 35 who received the YFV17D yellow fever vaccine. This CDR3 is CASSLARQTNEQFF. CDR3 nucleotide sequence: TGTGCCAGCAGCTTAGCGAGGCAGACAAATGAGCAGTTCTTC. Full variable domain (missing parts from reference TRBV7-2 and TRBJ2-1): GAGVSQSPSNKVTEKGKDVELRCDPISGHTALYWYRQSLGQGLEFLIYFQGNSAPDKSGLPSDRFSAERTGGSVSTLTIQRTQQEDSAVYLCASSLARQTNEQFFGPGTRLTVL.